The 27 T cell receptor beta chains given below trace back to one sample, sequenced in a study of blood T cell repertoires in COVID-19. Data came from immunoSEQ multiplex PCR; TCRdb stores just in-frame clones and leaves some out. The repertoire holds roughly 280,000 clones, with 87% as singletons. Sequencing was done on a sample of peripheral blood. The receptors here all came from a woman aged 50 to 60 who had recovered from COVID-19.

The V gene is TRBV18, the J gene TRBJ2-3; TRBD2 agrees at 8 bases. Germline V lookup: CDR1 KGHSH, CDR2 LQKENI. After removal of 4 bases from V and 5 bases from J, the junction contained 8 bases not matched to a gene. This CDR3 contains 15 residues. The CDR3 protein is CASSLSGGAGDTQYF. For the CDR3, the DNA is TGTGCCAGCTCACTTTCGGGGGGGGCCGGAGATACGCAGTATTTT.

The table lists this clone with a count of one. The chain couples TRBV28 to TRBJ1-2; the match to TRBD1 covers 9 bases. This CDR3 spans 13 amino acids. V gave up 5 bases and J gave up 5 bases; unmatched junction bases: 3. The V gene's germline CDR1 is MDHEN and CDR2 SYDVKM. In DNA form, the CDR3 reads TGTGCCAGCAGTACAGGGGGCTATTATGGCTACACCTTC. It encodes CASSTGGYYGYTF.

The chain uses TRBV6-5 and TRBJ1-2; 7 bases fit TRBD1. The CDR3 spans 14 residues. With 5 bases clipped from V and 4 bases from J, the junction kept 7 bases outside the gene matches. Germline CDR1 is MNHEY and CDR2 is SVGAGI. CDR3 region: CASSQGEGGYGYTF. The CDR3 nucleotides read TGTGCCAGCAGTCAGGGGGAAGGCGGCTATGGCTACACCTTC.

The chain links TRBV7-2 to TRBJ2-2; TRBD2 matches at 10 bases. The CDR3 runs 15 residues. CDR1 and CDR2 (germline): SGHTA, FQGNSA. V lost 1 base and J lost 7; bases outside the gene matches: 3. The CDR3 DNA reads TGTGCCAGCAGCTTAGTCCCTAGCGGGGGCGGGGAGCTGTTTTTT. Protein product: CASSLVPSGGGELFF.

This chain joins TRBV5-1 and TRBJ2-2; D might be TRBD2 (6 bases). Germline CDR1 is SGHRS and CDR2 is YFSETQ. With 4 bases removed from V and 0 bases from J, the gap between germline ends came to 13 bases. The CDR3 consists of 16 residues. In DNA form, the CDR3 reads TGCGCCAGCAGCCCGGGAGCTCGCCCGAACACCGGGGAGCTGTTTTTT. Translating gives CASSPGARPNTGELFF.

This rearrangement joins TRBV19 to TRBJ2-5; possible D gene TRBD2, 6 bases. V was clipped by 5 bases and J by 6 bases, with 16 bases between them. The germline gives CDR1 LNHDA, CDR2 SQIVND (reference sequence). The CDR3 is 14 residues long. The CDR3 spells CASSSHLREQTQYF. Here the CDR3 DNA reads TGTGCCAGTAGTTCCCACCTTCGGGAGCAGACCCAGTACTTC.

CDR3 residues: CASSLHLNQPQHF. Here the CDR3 DNA reads TGCGCCAGCAGCTTACACCTGAATCAGCCCCAGCATTTT. This chain links TRBV5-1 with TRBJ1-5; the D is unclear. Trimming removed 2 bases at V and 4 bases at J, with 7 bases between. Germline V lookup: CDR1 SGHRS, CDR2 YFSETQ. The length of the CDR3 is 13 residues. Together with reference TRBV5-1 and TRBJ1-5, the CDR3 gives the full variable domain: KAGVTQTPRYLIKTRGQQVTLSCSPISGHRSVSWYQQTPGQGLQFLFEYFSETQRNKGNFPGRFSGRQFSNSRSEMNVSTLELGDSALYLCASSLHLNQPQHFGDGTRLSIL.

With regard to this clone: The junction does not match germline at one end; this may be a read error. As DNA, the CDR3 is TGTGCCTGGAGTCTAGGACAGGGGAATAGGGGGACCACTTTC. Protein product: CAWSLGQGNRGTTF. This sequence joins TRBV30 and TRBJ2-7; 9 bases map to TRBD1. The CDR3 spans 14 residues. The germline gives CDR1 GTSNPN, CDR2 SVGIG (reference sequence).

The rearrangement links TRBV10-3 to TRBJ2-7, with TRBD2 matching over 11 bases. The CDR3 is 13 residues long. Germline CDR1 and CDR2: ENHRY and SYGVKD. The V gene end was trimmed by 8 bases and the J gene end by 6 bases; junction bases not matched to a gene: 6. The DNA for the CDR3 is TGTGCCATCCAACCGACTAGCGGGGCCGAGCAGTACTTC. Protein product: CAIQPTSGAEQYF.

CDR3: CASSKRGRNTGELFF. The CDR3 nucleotides are TGTGCCAGTAGTAAGCGCGGGAGAAACACCGGGGAGCTGTTTTTT. This rearrangement joins TRBV19 to TRBJ2-2; the match to TRBD2 covers 7 bases. There are 15 residues in the CDR3. CDR1 and CDR2 (germline): LNHDA, SQIVND (reference sequence). Germline trimming cut 4 bases from V and 2 bases from J; bases unmatched to any gene: 4.

This clone was observed once. The chain is built from TRBV11-3 and TRBJ2-1; the match to TRBD2 covers 9 bases. Germline CDR1 reads SGHNT; CDR2 reads YENEEA. Trimming at V came to 1 base and at J to 4 bases, leaving 8 bases not matched to a gene. There are 17 residues in the CDR3. The DNA of the CDR3 is TGTGCCAGCAGCTTAGGTCCGACTAGCGGCCCATACAATGAGCAGTTCTTC. Its translation: CASSLGPTSGPYNEQFF.

V is TRBV19 and J is TRBJ1-2; D possibly corresponds to TRBD1 (6 bases). The CDR3 sequence is 14 residues long. Trimming cost V 2 bases and J 6 bases, with 13 bases left between them. The V gene's germline CDR1 is LNHDA and CDR2 SQIVND (reference sequence). CDR3 DNA: TGTGCCAGTAGTATAAAGGCGGGGGCCCATGGCTACACCTTC. It codes for CASSIKAGAHGYTF.

J is TRBJ2-7 and V is TRBV28; D is unresolved. Germline-derived CDR1 and CDR2 are MDHEN and SYDVKM. This CDR3 has 11 residues. The V gene lost 6 bases and the J gene lost 3 bases, with 6 bases spanning the gap. CDR3 region: CASSTVYEQYF. Written as DNA, the CDR3 is TGTGCCAGCAGCACAGTCTACGAGCAGTACTTC.

The V gene is TRBV14, the J gene TRBJ1-1; D gene uncertain. V was cut by 6 bases and J by 1 base, with 9 bases left in between. The CDR3 runs to 13 residues. The germline V gene has CDR1 SGHDN and CDR2 FVKESK. The DNA for the CDR3 is TGTGCCAGCAGTCCTTTTCGGAACACTGAAGCTTTCTTT. Translating gives CASSPFRNTEAFF.

This chain connects TRBV30 to TRBJ2-5, with D perhaps matching TRBD1 (5 bases). V was shortened by 1 base and J by 5 bases, with 17 bases between the two germline ends. Germline V CDR1 and CDR2: GTSNPN, SVGIG (reference sequence). The CDR3 consists of 15 residues. The CDR3 loop is CAWSEFGRVGETQYF. The CDR3 bases are TGTGCCTGGAGTGAGTTCGGCAGGGTAGGGGAGACCCAGTACTTC.

The rearrangement joins TRBV25-1 to TRBJ2-2, with D unclear. This CDR3 is 13 amino acids long. Per germline, CDR1 MGHDK and CDR2 SYGVNS. Trimming cost V 3 bases and J 6 bases, with 8 bases left between them. CDR3 coding DNA: TGTGCCAGCAGTGAGGCGGTACCCGGGGAGCTGTTTTTT. Its translation is CASSEAVPGELFF. Using reference TRBV25-1 and TRBJ2-2 for the parts outside the CDR3, the full variable domain is EADIYQTPRYLVIGTGKKITLECSQTMGHDKMYWYQQDPGMELHLIHYSYGVNSTEKGDLSSESTVSRIRTEHFPLTLESARPSHTSQYLCASSEAVPGELFFGEGSRLTVL.

V gene TRBV10-2 combines with J gene TRBJ1-6; D is ambiguous. Germline CDR1 and CDR2: WSHSY and SAAADI. This CDR3 has 13 residues. V lost 8 bases and J lost 0, with 5 bases in between. Written as DNA, the CDR3 is TGCGCCAGCCGGAGCTCCTATAATTCACCCCTCCACTTT. This sequence encodes CASRSSYNSPLHF.

The J gene is TRBJ2-3, the V gene TRBV2; 8 bases align to TRBD2. V lost 4 bases, J lost 13 bases, and 4 bases stayed unmatched. This CDR3 comprises 11 residues. Germline CDR1 reads SNHLY; CDR2 reads FYNNEI. This chain's CDR3 is CASSVVAGKYF. The DNA of the CDR3 is TGTGCCAGCAGTGTTGTAGCGGGGAAGTATTTT.

Turning to this clone: This same CDR3 is encoded by further DNA sequences in the sample. CDR3 in amino acids: CASSTGRGTEAFF. Written as DNA, the CDR3 is TGTGCCAGCAGTACAGGGCGGGGGACTGAAGCTTTCTTT. V and J are TRBV6-2 or TRBV6-3 and TRBJ1-1; D perhaps matches TRBD1 (6 bases). Trimming pared 5 bases from V and 5 bases from J, leaving 12 bases between. This CDR3 has 13 amino acids. CDR1 is MNHEY, CDR2 SVGEGT, per germline.

This clone was recorded a few times. This rearrangement joins TRBV15 to TRBJ1-4, with 9 nucleotides matching TRBD1. With 0 bases clipped from V and 5 bases from J, the junction kept 4 bases outside the gene matches. The CDR3 extends over 16 amino acids. Looked up from germline, CDR1 is LNHNV and CDR2 is YYDKDF (reference sequence). This chain's CDR3 is CATSRDPGTGNEKLFF. The CDR3 nucleotides are TGTGCCACCAGCAGAGACCCCGGGACAGGGAATGAAAAACTGTTTTTT.

J is TRBJ2-7 and V is TRBV13, with D perhaps matching TRBD2 (5 bases). V lost 3 bases, J lost 2 bases, and 11 bases lay in between. Germline CDR1 PRHDT, CDR2 FYEKMQ (reference sequence). CDR3 length: 14 residues. This CDR3 is CASSFGIGTYEQYF. The CDR3 nucleotides are TGTGCCAGCAGCTTCGGGATCGGGACCTACGAGCAGTACTTC.

The rearrangement links TRBV5-5 to TRBJ1-5; D gene ambiguous. The CDR3 is made up of 15 amino acids. V lost 4 bases, J lost 8 bases, and 19 bases lay in between. In germline, CDR1 is SGHKS, CDR2 YYEKEE (reference sequence). CDR3 sequence: CASSPGWTHLKPQHF. CDR3 in DNA: TGTGCCAGCAGCCCGGGTTGGACTCACCTGAAGCCCCAGCATTTT.

The genes are TRBV11-2 and TRBJ1-6, with 9 bases matching TRBD1. V gave up 1 base and J gave up 7 bases; unmatched junction bases: 5. Germline V CDR1 and CDR2: SGHAT, FQNNGV. The CDR3 loop spans 16 amino acids. The CDR3 sequence is CASSLGGTGPNSPLHF. CDR3 coding DNA: TGTGCCAGCAGCTTAGGGGGGACAGGGCCCAATTCACCCCTCCACTTT.

The J gene is TRBJ1-1, the V gene TRBV6-6, with D tentatively TRBD1 (5 bases). V was clipped by 5 bases and J by 1 base, with 8 bases between them. Germline V gene lookup returns CDR1 MNHNY and CDR2 SVGAGI (reference sequence). CDR3 length equals 13 residues. The CDR3 spells CASSRQRNTEAFF. In DNA, the CDR3 is TGTGCCAGCAGTAGACAGAGGAACACTGAAGCTTTCTTT.

In its sample, this clone was seen once. The V and J genes are TRBV6-2 or TRBV6-3 and TRBJ1-5, with 9 bases lining up with TRBD1. The J segment lost 4 bases and the V segment lost 6 bases, leaving 7 bases of the junction unmatched. The CDR3 consists of 15 residues. Looked up from germline, CDR1 is MNHEY and CDR2 is SVGEGT. For the CDR3, the DNA is TGTGCCAGCAGCCGAACAGGGGGCGCAAATCAGCCCCAGCATTTT. This sequence encodes CASSRTGGANQPQHF.

This rearrangement joins TRBV7-2 to TRBJ1-1; D ambiguous. The CDR3 covers 15 residues. With 2 bases removed from V and 11 bases from J, the gap between germline ends came to 21 bases. CDR1 is SGHTA and CDR2 is FQGNSA in the germline V gene. The CDR3 protein is CASSLSGFFLKEAFF. The CDR3 DNA reads TGTGCCAGCAGCTTATCGGGGTTCTTTCTTAAGGAGGCTTTCTTT.

The chain couples TRBV4-3 to TRBJ1-4; D may be TRBD1 (5 bases). The CDR3 is 15 amino acids. Per the germline V gene, CDR1 is LGHNA and CDR2 is YSLEER. V was trimmed by 4 bases and J by 0 bases, leaving 9 bases between them. The CDR3 nucleotides read TGCGCCAGCAGCCTTCTGACAGCAACTAATGAAAAACTGTTTTTT. As protein: CASSLLTATNEKLFF.